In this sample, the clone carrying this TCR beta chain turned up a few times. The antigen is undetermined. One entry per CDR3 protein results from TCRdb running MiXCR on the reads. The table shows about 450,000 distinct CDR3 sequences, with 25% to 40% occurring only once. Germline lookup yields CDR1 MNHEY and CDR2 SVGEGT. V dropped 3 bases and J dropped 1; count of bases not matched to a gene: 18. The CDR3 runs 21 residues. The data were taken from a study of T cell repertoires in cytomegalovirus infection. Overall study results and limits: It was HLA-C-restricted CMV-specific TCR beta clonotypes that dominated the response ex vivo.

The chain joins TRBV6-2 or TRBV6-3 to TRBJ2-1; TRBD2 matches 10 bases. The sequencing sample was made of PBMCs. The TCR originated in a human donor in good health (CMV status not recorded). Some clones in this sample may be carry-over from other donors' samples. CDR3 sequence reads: CASSYQSASGGHLNSYNEQFF. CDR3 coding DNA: TGTGCCAGCAGTTATCAGTCGGCTAGCGGGGGCCACCTGAATTCCTACAATGAGCAGTTCTTC.